This T cell receptor beta chain was recorded in a study of blood T cells in healthy people across ages. The CDR3 loop spans 15 amino acids. CDR1 is DFQATT and CDR2 is SNEGSKA in the germline V gene (reference sequence). The V gene lost 0 bases and the J gene lost 2 bases, with 14 bases spanning the gap. Next came a second PCR, run for roughly 6 to 11 cycles, which used a sample-barcoded 5' primer along with a J-beta primer mix. Via MiXCR, TCRdb re-called the 5' RACE reads, giving one row per CDR3 protein. The sample consists of fewer than 800,000 distinct CDR3 sequences, about 25% of them appearing once. These data are also associated with another study on T cells of mothers and their children.

The chain uses TRBV20-1 and TRBJ2-7, with a weak D call TRBD1 (5 bases). The clonotype was recovered from a boy aged 5-17 years in good health. Sample: blood. The CDR3 DNA follows: TGCAGTGCTAGAGATCTCCAGGGAAGACCCTACGAGCAGTACTTC. Its protein product is CSARDLQGRPYEQYF.